This T cell receptor (beta chain) originates from a study of T cell changes during pregnancy in multiple sclerosis. The CDR3 is 11 residues long. The germline V and J ends were trimmed by 5 bases and 10 bases, with 8 bases remaining between them. Looked up from germline, CDR1 is SEHNR and CDR2 is FQNEAQ (reference sequence). Assay: immunoSEQ multiplex PCR; the TCRdb copy retains only in-frame clones and omits some. This sample yields about 67,000 clones, of which more than 85% are seen a single time; over 1.3% belongs to the top ten. The chain links TRBV7-9 to TRBJ1-4; unclear D gene. Sequenced material: peripheral blood, taken in the second trimester of pregnancy. This receptor was taken from a female donor with multiple sclerosis, enrolled in a pregnancy study. The CDR3, as DNA: TGTGCCAGCAGCGTCCGGGGAAAACTGTTTTTT. It encodes CASSVRGKLFF.